What follows describes a single T cell receptor beta chain. The antigen this receptor binds is unknown. Nothing much larger sits one base from this clone, and base qualities are not available. Library creation used the immunoSEQ multiplex PCR assay. RNA was extracted from all samples and reverse transcribed into cDNA as template for TCR sequencing. SuperScript III was used for first-strand cDNA synthesis, primed with a 2:1 mix of oligo-dT and random hexamers. A synthetic immune receptor repertoire was used to measure amplification bias, and any remaining bias was corrected computationally. In the source study's methods: Raw reads were preprocessed to remove errors, and CDR3 was defined according to IMGT conventions as the region from the conserved cysteine to phenylalanine. To get clonality, Shannon entropy was normalized by log2 of the number of productive unique TCRs and the result was subtracted from 1. Whether each scalp clone was CD4 or CD8 was inferred by checking scalp TCRbeta sequences against the CD4 and CD8 repertoires from sorted blood. The source is immuneACCESS, and TCRdb retained only in-frame sequences with V and J called. Part of the clones is not carried over; for the studies checked, unresolved V genes explain less than half of this, and the remainder is unexplained. Clone size and the V and J calls come from that table; the DNA yielded D and trimming. The sample table holds some 200,000 clones, of which about three fifths were seen once. Together, the top ten hold approximately 3.4% of the sample.

The time point label, read with the paper, signifies: about 4 weeks on oral tofacitinib. The sample's treatment or condition, from its label and the paper: oral pan-JAK inhibitor, 5-10 mg twice daily. Lesional scalp punch biopsies and peripheral blood were obtained from alopecia areata patients. PBMCs were isolated by density centrifugation and stained for CD3, CD4 and CD8, after which CD4+ and CD8+ T cells were sorted on a FACSAria. The sample belongs to a study of CD8+ T cells in alopecia areata (dated by TCRdb to the late 2010s). For the wider study: The treated patients, all with moderate-to-severe alopecia areata, were enrolled in an open-label pilot trial of oral tofacitinib given at 5 to 10 mg twice daily. Tofacitinib was administered for 6 to 18 months, and 6 months of follow-up off drug were then conducted to assess delayed response and recurrence. Disease severity in treated patients was measured with the SALT score, which quantifies the percentage of affected scalp surface area. High-throughput TCRbeta sequencing was used to examine T cell clonal expansion in alopecia areata in both the C3H/HeJ mouse model and human patients. Human TCRbeta sequencing covered scalp tissue and sorted CD4+ and CD8+ peripheral blood T cells from patchy and totalis/universalis alopecia areata patients and healthy controls. Biopsies were taken from tofacitinib-treated patients at baseline and again at 4 and 24 weeks into treatment, and several of those patients also had a later scalp biopsy. Scalp clonality was compared across normal scalp (n=4), patchy alopecia areata scalp (n=8), and alopecia totalis/universalis scalp (n=8). RNA was obtained with the PAXgene miRNA kit for fixed scalp, the miRNeasy kit for PBMCs, and the RNeasy kit for mouse skin. TCRbeta CDR3 regions were amplified by immunoSEQ multiplex PCR with 35 Vbeta forward and 13 Jbeta reverse primers.

Broad study findings and their caveats: Scalp TCR repertoire analysis is complicated because resident alphabeta T cells in normal human skin are also sequenced, whereas mouse skin is dominated by gammadelta T cells. The treated cohort was small, with a single nonresponder, so links between baseline CD8+ expansion and response need larger studies. Compared with normal scalp, lesional scalp, particularly in alopecia totalis/universalis, had higher clonality and more expanded CD8+ clones, which suggests antigenic drive. Shared TCR sequences between patients were less evident than in mice, which may be partly attributable to HLA diversity in the patient population. During tofacitinib treatment, many expanded lesional clones remained in scalp and blood, and this persistence may partly explain relapse after treatment is stopped. With tofacitinib, both scalp clonality and the number of expanded CD8+ clones among the top 100 scalp clones went down significantly.

This receptor was taken from a human donor with alopecia areata. This material consisted of CD4+ T cells sorted from blood, taken at week 4, from a patient treated with tofacitinib.

For the CDR3, the sequence is CAWRVGQGGGYTF. The DNA sequence is TGTGCCTGGAGAGTGGGACAGGGCGGTGGCTACACCTTC. Rearrangement joined TRBV30 to TRBJ1-2; 9 middle bases align to TRBD1. There are 13 amino acids in the CDR3, from cysteine to phenylalanine inclusive. Kept here is only the CDR3 DNA, which spans 39 bases and is read in frame from base 1. Clipping removes 3 bases from V and 7 bases from J, with 6 as the unmatched junction base count. Per the germline V gene (reference sequence), GTSNPN is the CDR1 and SVGIG is the CDR2.